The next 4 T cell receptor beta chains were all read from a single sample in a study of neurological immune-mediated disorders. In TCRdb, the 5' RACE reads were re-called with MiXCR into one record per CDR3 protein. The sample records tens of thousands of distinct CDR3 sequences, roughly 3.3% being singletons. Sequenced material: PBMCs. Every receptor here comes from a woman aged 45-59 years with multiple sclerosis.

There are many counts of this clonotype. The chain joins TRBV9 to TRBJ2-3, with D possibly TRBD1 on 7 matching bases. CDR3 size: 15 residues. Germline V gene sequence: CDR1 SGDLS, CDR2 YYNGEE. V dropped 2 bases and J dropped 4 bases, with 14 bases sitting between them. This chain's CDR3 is CASSVGGGHADTQYF. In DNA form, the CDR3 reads TGTGCCAGCAGCGTCGGAGGGGGCCATGCAGATACGCAGTATTTT.

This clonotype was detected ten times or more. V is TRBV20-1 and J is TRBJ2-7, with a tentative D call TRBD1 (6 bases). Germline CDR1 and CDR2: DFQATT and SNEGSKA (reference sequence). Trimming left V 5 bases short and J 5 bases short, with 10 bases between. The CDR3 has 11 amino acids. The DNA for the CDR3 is TGCAGTGCTGCACAGGGTAACGAGCAGTACTTC. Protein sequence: CSAAQGNEQYF.

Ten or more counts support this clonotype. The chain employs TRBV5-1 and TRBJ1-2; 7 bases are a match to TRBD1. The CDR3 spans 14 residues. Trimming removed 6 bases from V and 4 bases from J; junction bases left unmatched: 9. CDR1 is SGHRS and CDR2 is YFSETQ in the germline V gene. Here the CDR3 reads CASTRDSAVYGYTF. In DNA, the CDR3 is TGCGCCAGCACCCGGGACAGTGCGGTCTATGGCTACACCTTC.

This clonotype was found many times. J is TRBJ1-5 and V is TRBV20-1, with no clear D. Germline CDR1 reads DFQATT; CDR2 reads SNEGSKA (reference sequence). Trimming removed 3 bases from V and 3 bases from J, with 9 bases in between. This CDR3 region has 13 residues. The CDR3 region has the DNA TGCAGTGCTAGCGGACGGATCAATCAGCCCCAGCATTTT. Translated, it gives CSASGRINQPQHF.